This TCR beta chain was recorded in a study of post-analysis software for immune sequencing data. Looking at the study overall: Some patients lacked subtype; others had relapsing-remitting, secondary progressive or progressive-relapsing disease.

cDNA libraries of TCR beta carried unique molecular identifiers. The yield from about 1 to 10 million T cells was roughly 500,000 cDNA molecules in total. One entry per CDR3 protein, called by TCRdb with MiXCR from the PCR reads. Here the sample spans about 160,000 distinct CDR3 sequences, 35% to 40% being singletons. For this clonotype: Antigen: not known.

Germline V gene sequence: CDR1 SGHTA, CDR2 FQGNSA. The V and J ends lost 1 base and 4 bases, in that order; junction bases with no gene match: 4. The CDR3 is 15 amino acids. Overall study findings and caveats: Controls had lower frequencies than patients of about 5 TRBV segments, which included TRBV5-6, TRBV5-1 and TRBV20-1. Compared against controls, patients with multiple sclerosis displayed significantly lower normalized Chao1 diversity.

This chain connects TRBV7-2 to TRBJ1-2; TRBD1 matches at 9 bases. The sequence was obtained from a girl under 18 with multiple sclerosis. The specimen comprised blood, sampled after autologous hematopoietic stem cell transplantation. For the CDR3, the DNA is TGTGCCAGCAGCTTAGTACCGGGACAGGGCTATGGCTACACCTTC. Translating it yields CASSLVPGQGYGYTF.